This paragraph reports one TCR beta chain. No antigen is known for it. It was with a sample-barcoded 5' primer and a J-beta primer mix that a second PCR of about 7 to 12 cycles was run. One entry per CDR3 protein results from TCRdb running MiXCR on the 5' RACE reads. Among hundreds of thousands of distinct CDR3 sequences listed, about 61% were seen once. This sample is drawn from a study of blood T cells in healthy people across ages. General study results and limits: Unknown donor CMV status possibly confounded expanded clonotype changes.

V lost 5 bases, J lost 3 bases, and 21 bases stayed unmatched. The CDR3 is 20 residues long. CDR1 and CDR2 (germline): MNHEY, SMNVEV (reference sequence). This TCR was recovered from a man aged 40-50 years in good health. This chain joins TRBV27 and TRBJ2-3; 9 nucleotides line up with TRBD2. Material: blood. This chain's CDR3 is CASSPAIWREGQSGTDTQYF. The CDR3 region has the DNA TGTGCCAGCAGTCCCGCTATTTGGCGGGAGGGCCAATCGGGAACAGATACGCAGTATTTT.